This TCR beta chain is drawn from a study of regulatory T cells in long-lasting Graves disease. General observations from the study: There were preferences for TRBV28, TRBJ1-2 and TRBJ2-5 in persistent disease.

This clonotype was counted only a few times. As yet, its antigen is unknown. Building of the TCR beta libraries involved iRepertoire HTBI primers and Arm-PCR of CDR3 regions. MiXCR, run by TCRdb on the multiplex PCR reads, gives a single entry per CDR3 protein. The sample holds roughly 500,000 distinct CDR3 sequences, about 15% seen once. Regarding time point: newly diagnosed GD, antithyroid drugs for less than 3 months. Extracted PBMC RNA gave rise to the TCR library. CDR1 and CDR2 (germline): LNHDA, SQIVND (reference sequence). Trimming took 3 bases from V and 5 from J, leaving 10 bases between them. This CDR3 has 13 residues. This same sample was also taken into another study, of T cells in Graves' hyperthyroidism and ophthalmopathy. That study reports: Most thyroid clonotypes expanded above 0.001 appeared in blood too.

This chain connects TRBV19 to TRBJ1-2; weak D call: TRBD1 (5 bases). The TCR sequence derives from a woman between 50 and 59 years old with Graves disease. The source was peripheral blood mononuclear cells (PBMCs), collected at new diagnosis, from a patient treated with antithyroid drugs. The CDR3 nucleotides are TGTGCCAGTAGTATGCGGGGACTTTATGGCTACACCTTC. Encoded protein: CASSMRGLYGYTF.